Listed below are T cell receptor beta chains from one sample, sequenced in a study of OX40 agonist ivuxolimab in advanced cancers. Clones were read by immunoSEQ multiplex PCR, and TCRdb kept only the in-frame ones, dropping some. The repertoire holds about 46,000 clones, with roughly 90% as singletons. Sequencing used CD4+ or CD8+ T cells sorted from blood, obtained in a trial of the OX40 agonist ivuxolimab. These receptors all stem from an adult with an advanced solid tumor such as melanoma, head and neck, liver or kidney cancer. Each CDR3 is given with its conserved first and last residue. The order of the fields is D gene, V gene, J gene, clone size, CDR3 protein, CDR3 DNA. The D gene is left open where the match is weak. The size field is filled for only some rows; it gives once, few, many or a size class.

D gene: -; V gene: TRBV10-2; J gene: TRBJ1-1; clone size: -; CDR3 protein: CASSTGSEAFF; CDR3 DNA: TGCGCCAGCAGTACAGGGTCTGAAGCTTTCTTT
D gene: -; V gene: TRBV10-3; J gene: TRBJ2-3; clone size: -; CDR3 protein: CAISDGTSTDTQYF; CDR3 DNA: TGTGCCATCAGTGACGGGACTAGCACAGATACGCAGTATTTT
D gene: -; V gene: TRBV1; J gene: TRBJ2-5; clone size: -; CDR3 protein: CTSSQRCGGGQETQYF; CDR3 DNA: TGCACCAGCAGCCAACGCTGCGGGGGGGGCCAAGAGACCCAGTACTTC
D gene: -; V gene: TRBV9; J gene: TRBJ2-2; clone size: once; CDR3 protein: CASSTHNTGELFF; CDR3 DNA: TGTGCCAGCAGCACCCACAACACCGGGGAGCTGTTTTTT
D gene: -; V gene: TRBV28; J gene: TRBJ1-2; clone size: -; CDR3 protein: CASRPPGGGGYYGYTF; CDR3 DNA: TGTGCCAGCAGACCTCCCGGAGGGGGTGGATACTATGGCTACACCTTC
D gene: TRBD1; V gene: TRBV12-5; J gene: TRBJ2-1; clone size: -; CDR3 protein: CASGEGQGLNNEQFF; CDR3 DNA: TGTGCTAGTGGTGAGGGACAGGGGCTTAACAATGAGCAGTTCTTC
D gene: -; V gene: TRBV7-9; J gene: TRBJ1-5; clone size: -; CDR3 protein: CASSRNLGDGDNQPQHF; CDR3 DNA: TGTGCCAGCAGCCGTAACCTAGGGGATGGTGACAATCAGCCCCAGCATTTT
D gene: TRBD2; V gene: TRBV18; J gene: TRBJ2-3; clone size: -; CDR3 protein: CASSPSQAGGNRGDTQYF; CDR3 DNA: TGTGCCAGCTCACCAAGTCAGGCGGGGGGGAACCGAGGAGATACGCAGTATTTT
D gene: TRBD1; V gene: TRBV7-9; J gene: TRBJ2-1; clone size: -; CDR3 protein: CASSLLGGTGEDHEQFF; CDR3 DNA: TGTGCCAGCAGCCTGTTAGGGGGGACAGGGGAGGACCATGAGCAGTTCTTC
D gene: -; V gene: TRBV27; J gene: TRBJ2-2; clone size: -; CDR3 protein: CASSPGLVLPTGELFF; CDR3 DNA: TGTGCCAGCAGTCCGGGCCTCGTACTCCCCACCGGGGAGCTGTTTTTT
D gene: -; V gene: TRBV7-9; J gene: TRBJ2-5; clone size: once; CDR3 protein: CASSGAGRNNQETQYF; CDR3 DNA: TGTGCCAGCAGCGGGGCGGGACGGAATAATCAAGAGACCCAGTACTTC
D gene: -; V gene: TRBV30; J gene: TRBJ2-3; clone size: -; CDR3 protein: CAWSSLEDTQYF; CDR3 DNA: TGTGCCTGGAGTTCTCTAGAAGATACGCAGTATTTT
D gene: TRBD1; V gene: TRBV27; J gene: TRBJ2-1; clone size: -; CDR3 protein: CASSLTRGQGNEQFF; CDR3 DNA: TGTGCCAGCAGTTTAACCAGGGGGCAGGGCAATGAGCAGTTCTTC
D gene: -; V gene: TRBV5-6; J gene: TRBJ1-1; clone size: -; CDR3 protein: CASSLLSGTEAFF; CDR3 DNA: TGTGCCAGCAGCCTCTTATCGGGAACTGAAGCTTTCTTT
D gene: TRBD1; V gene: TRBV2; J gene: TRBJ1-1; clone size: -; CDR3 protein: CASSLPGQDNPFF; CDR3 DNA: TGTGCCAGCAGTTTACCTGGACAGGACAATCCTTTCTTT
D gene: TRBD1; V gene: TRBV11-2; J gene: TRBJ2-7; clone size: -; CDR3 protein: CASSWGQGTYEQYF; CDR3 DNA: TGTGCCAGCAGCTGGGGACAGGGGACCTACGAGCAGTACTTC
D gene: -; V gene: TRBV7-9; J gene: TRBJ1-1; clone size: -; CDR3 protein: CASSFYGGLRTEAFF; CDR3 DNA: TGTGCCAGCAGCTTTTACGGGGGGCTGCGCACTGAAGCTTTCTTT